What follows is one T cell receptor beta chain and its context. The antigen is not known. The unsorted libraries originated from 2 million PBMCs that had been stored at -80 C. These data come from a study of neurological immune-mediated disorders. Study conclusions and caveats: CDR3 amino acid sequences found in expanded clones were never shared across subjects, suggesting private repertoires in all groups.

The cDNA was synthesized by 5'RACE incorporating 10-nucleotide random UMIs. TCRdb reprocessed the 5' RACE reads with MiXCR, giving one entry per CDR3 protein. This table holds fewer than 85,000 distinct CDR3 sequences, about 5% found once. Trimming removed 6 bases from V and 0 bases from J; junction bases left unmatched: 1. This CDR3 is 14 amino acids long. CDR1 and CDR2 from the germline V gene are ENHRY and SYGVKD. This TCR was recovered from a woman between 25 and 40 years old with multiple sclerosis. The sequenced sample consisted of PBMCs. This chain uses TRBV10-3 with TRBJ1-5; TRBD1 agrees at 8 bases. The CDR3 loop reads CAIRGTGSNQPQHF. DNA for the CDR3: TGTGCCATCAGGGGGACAGGTAGCAATCAGCCCCAGCATTTT.